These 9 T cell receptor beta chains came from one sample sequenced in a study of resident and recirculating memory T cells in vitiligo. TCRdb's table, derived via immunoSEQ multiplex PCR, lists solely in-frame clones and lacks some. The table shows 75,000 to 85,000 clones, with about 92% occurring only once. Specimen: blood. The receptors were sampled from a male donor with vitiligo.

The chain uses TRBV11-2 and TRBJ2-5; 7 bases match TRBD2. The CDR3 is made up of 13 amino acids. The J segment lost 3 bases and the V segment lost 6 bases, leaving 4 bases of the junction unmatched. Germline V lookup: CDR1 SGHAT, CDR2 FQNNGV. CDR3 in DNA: TGTGCCAGCAGGACTAGCTGGAAAGAGACCCAGTACTTC. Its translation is CASRTSWKETQYF.

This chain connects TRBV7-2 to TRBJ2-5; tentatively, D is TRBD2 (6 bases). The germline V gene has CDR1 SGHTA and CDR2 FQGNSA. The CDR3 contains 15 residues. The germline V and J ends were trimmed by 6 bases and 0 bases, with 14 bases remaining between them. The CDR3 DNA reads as TGTGCCAGCAGTCACGGGAGTTGGTACCAAGAGACCCAGTACTTC. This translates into CASSHGSWYQETQYF.

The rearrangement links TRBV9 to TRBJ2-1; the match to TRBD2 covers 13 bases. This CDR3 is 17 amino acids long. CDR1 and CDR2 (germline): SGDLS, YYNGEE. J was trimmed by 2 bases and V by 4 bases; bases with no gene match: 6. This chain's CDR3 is CASSPTSGRVTYNEQFF. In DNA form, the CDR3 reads TGTGCCAGCAGCCCCACTAGCGGGAGGGTAACCTACAATGAGCAGTTCTTC.

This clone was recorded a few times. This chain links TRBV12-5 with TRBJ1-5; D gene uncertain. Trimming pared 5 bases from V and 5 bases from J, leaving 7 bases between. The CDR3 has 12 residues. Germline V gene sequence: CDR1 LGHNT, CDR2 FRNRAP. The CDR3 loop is CASGIRDQPQHF. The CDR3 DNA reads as TGTGCTAGTGGTATCCGGGATCAGCCCCAGCATTTT.

The CDR3 coding sequence is TGTGCCAGTAGGCCGAAGCCGGAGGCTGAAGCTTTCTTT. Protein: CASRPKPEAEAFF. The J gene is TRBJ1-1, the V gene TRBV19, with D unresolved. The CDR3 sequence is 13 residues long. CDR1 is LNHDA and CDR2 is SQIVND in the germline V gene (reference sequence). V lost 6 bases, J lost 6 bases, and 14 bases lay in between.

The CDR3 here is CASSPRLAQEQYF. In DNA, the CDR3 is TGTGCCAGCAGCCCCCGACTAGCTCAAGAACAGTATTTT. The chain employs TRBV2 and TRBJ2-3; 7 nucleotides match TRBD2. Germline-derived CDR1 and CDR2 are SNHLY and FYNNEI. This CDR3 spans 13 amino acids. V trimming: 6 bases; J trimming: 12 bases; junction bases outside the gene matches: 12.

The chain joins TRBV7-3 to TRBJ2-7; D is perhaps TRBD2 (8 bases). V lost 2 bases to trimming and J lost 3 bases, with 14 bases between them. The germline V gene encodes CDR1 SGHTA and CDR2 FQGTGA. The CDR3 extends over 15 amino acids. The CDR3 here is CASSLQGGTSYEQYF. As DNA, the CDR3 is TGTGCCAGCAGCTTACAGGGGGGGACTAGCTACGAGCAGTACTTC.

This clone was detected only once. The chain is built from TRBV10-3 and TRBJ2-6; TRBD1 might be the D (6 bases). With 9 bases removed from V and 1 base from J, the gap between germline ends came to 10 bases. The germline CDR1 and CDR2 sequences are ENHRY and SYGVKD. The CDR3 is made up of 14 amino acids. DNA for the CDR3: TGTGCCATACAGGGAGCGTCTGGGGCCAACGTCCTGACTTTC. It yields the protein CAIQGASGANVLTF.

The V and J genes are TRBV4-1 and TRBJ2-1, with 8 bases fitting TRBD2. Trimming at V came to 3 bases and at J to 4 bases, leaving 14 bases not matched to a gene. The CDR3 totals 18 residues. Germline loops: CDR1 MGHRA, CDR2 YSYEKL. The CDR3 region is CASSQAGGSIRGYNEQFF. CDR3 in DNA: TGCGCCAGCAGCCAGGCGGGGGGATCGATAAGGGGGTACAATGAGCAGTTCTTC.